The 28 T cell receptor beta chains below come from one sample, sequenced in a study of OX40 agonist ivuxolimab in advanced cancers. Using immunoSEQ multiplex PCR, the repertoire was profiled, and TCRdb retains in-frame clones only, with some absent. The data show 65,000 to 95,000 clones, 89% seen once. The input for sequencing was CD4+ or CD8+ T cells sorted from blood, taken in a trial of the OX40 agonist ivuxolimab. These receptors were taken from an adult with an advanced solid tumor such as melanoma, head and neck, liver or kidney cancer.

The chain uses TRBV18 and TRBJ1-4; 10 nucleotides align to TRBD1. Per germline, CDR1 KGHSH and CDR2 LQKENI. Trimming removed 0 bases from V and 9 bases from J; junction bases left unmatched: 4. The length of the CDR3 is 15 residues. CDR3 in DNA: TGTGCCAGCTCACCACCGGGACAGGGGACCCAAAAACTGTTTTTT. Translation gives CASSPPGQGTQKLFF.

The genes are TRBV11-2 and TRBJ2-1, with D hard to call. The germline CDR1 and CDR2 sequences are SGHAT and FQNNGV. The CDR3 is made up of 11 amino acids. The V gene lost 3 bases and the J gene lost 7 bases, with 4 bases spanning the gap. As DNA, the CDR3 is TGTGCCAGCAGCTTCGTAAATGAGCAGTTCTTC. It encodes CASSFVNEQFF.

This chain uses TRBV10-3 with TRBJ2-7, with 10 bases that match TRBD2. The CDR3 is made up of 16 amino acids. CDR1 and CDR2 from the germline V gene are ENHRY and SYGVKD. With V trimmed by 8 bases and J by 2 bases, 12 bases remained unmatched. The CDR3 DNA reads TGTGCCATCGGCGGAGGCGGACTAGCGGCACCCTACGAGCAGTACTTC. Its protein is CAIGGGGLAAPYEQYF.

The rearrangement uses TRBV19 and TRBJ2-7; TRBD2 agrees at 12 bases. This CDR3 is 16 amino acids long. V trimming: 5 bases; J trimming: 2 bases; junction bases outside the gene matches: 7. Germline V gene data show CDR1 as LNHDA and CDR2 as SQIVND (reference sequence). CDR3 residues: CASSYKGLAGTYEQYF. As DNA, the CDR3 is TGTGCCAGTAGTTATAAAGGACTAGCGGGAACCTACGAGCAGTACTTC.

The rearrangement links TRBV6-6 to TRBJ2-7; TRBD1 is a possible D gene (5 bases). The CDR3 length is 12 residues. CDR1 is MNHNY, CDR2 SVGAGI, per germline (reference sequence). V lost 5 bases and J lost 2, with 7 bases in between. The CDR3 DNA sequence: TGTGCCAGCAGTGACAGTGCCTACGAGCAGTACTTC. The encoded protein is CASSDSAYEQYF.

The V call is TRBV5-1, the J call TRBJ2-2, with TRBD2 matching 14 bases. CDR3 length equals 17 residues. Germline values: CDR1 SGHRS, CDR2 YFSETQ. Unmatched junction bases numbered 2, after V lost 3 bases and J lost 1 base. For the CDR3, the DNA is TGCGCCAGCAGCTCGGGACTAGCGGGAGAGAACACCGGGGAGCTGTTTTTT. Translating gives CASSSGLAGENTGELFF.

The rearrangement links TRBV28 to TRBJ2-3; TRBD2 matches 9 bases. CDR3 size: 15 residues. Trimming removed 5 bases from V and 3 bases from J; junction bases left unmatched: 6. Germline CDR1 is MDHEN and CDR2 is SYDVKM. CDR3 in DNA: TGTGCCAGCAGTGAAGCGGGGGGTAGGACAGATACGCAGTATTTT. It is translated as CASSEAGGRTDTQYF.

The J gene is TRBJ1-2, the V gene TRBV6-5; TRBD1 might be the D (6 bases). Germline CDR1 and CDR2: MNHEY and SVGAGI. The length of the CDR3 is 12 residues. V lost 7 bases to trimming and J lost 8 bases, with 14 bases between them. CDR3 protein: CASTVGGRGYTF. In nucleotides, the CDR3 is TGTGCCAGCACCGTTGGGGGCCGCGGCTACACCTTC.

The chain links TRBV9 to TRBJ2-1; TRBD1 matches at 8 bases. Trimming took 0 bases from V and 2 from J; bases not matched to a gene: 10. There are 18 residues in the CDR3. The V gene's germline CDR1 is SGDLS and CDR2 YYNGEE. CDR3 nucleotide sequence: TGTGCCAGCAGCGTAGTAGGGCTGACAGGGGATGCCTACAATGAGCAGTTCTTC. Translated, it gives CASSVVGLTGDAYNEQFF.

This chain uses TRBV5-1 with TRBJ1-2, with a tentative D call TRBD1 (6 bases). Trimming shortened V by 2 bases and J by 3 bases, and 8 bases separated the two germline ends. The V gene's germline CDR1 is SGHRS and CDR2 YFSETQ. This CDR3 is built from 13 residues. The CDR3 protein is CASSLDRYYGYTF. CDR3 in DNA: TGCGCCAGCAGCTTAGACAGGTACTATGGCTACACCTTC.

The rearrangement joins TRBV7-9 to TRBJ2-7; 7 nucleotides agree with TRBD2. From germline, CDR1 is SEHNR and CDR2 FQNEAQ (reference sequence). This CDR3 region has 16 residues. V was clipped by 5 bases and J by 3 bases; unmatched bases: 13. The CDR3 DNA reads TGTGCCAGCAGCCCCGCCGGGACTATTAACCTCTACGAGCAGTACTTC. Protein: CASSPAGTINLYEQYF.

V is TRBV10-2 and J is TRBJ2-1; 14 nucleotides align to TRBD2. The CDR3 is made up of 15 amino acids. Germline CDR1 reads WSHSY; CDR2 reads SAAADI. Trimming cost V 2 bases and J 8 bases; bases outside gene matches: 2. The CDR3 nucleotides are TGCGCCAGCAGTGAGGGACTAGCGGGGGGCGATGAGCAGTTCTTC. Its protein is CASSEGLAGGDEQFF.

The chain recombines TRBV6-6 with TRBJ2-7, with D unresolved. This CDR3 region has 12 residues. CDR1 is MNHNY and CDR2 is SVGAGI in the germline V gene (reference sequence). Deletions cut 2 bases from V and 6 bases from J, with 8 bases between. This CDR3 is CASSYGWGEQYF. Written as DNA, the CDR3 is TGTGCCAGCAGTTACGGGTGGGGCGAGCAGTACTTC.

The chain uses TRBV7-2 and TRBJ1-1, with D perhaps matching TRBD1 (6 bases). The CDR3 totals 15 residues. Trimming cost V 1 base and J 0 bases, with 9 bases left between them. Germline V gives CDR1 SGHTA, CDR2 FQGNSA. CDR3 loop: CASSLEGQMNTEAFF. CDR3 sequence (DNA): TGTGCCAGCAGCTTAGAGGGACAAATGAACACTGAAGCTTTCTTT.

The gene calls are TRBV6-5 and TRBJ2-2, with TRBD1 identical over 8 bases. J gave up 1 base and V 1 base, and 2 bases lay outside the gene matches. From germline, CDR1 is MNHEY and CDR2 SVGAGI. The CDR3 extends over 16 amino acids. The CDR3 protein is CASSYYGTGNTGELFF. As DNA, the CDR3 is TGTGCCAGCAGTTACTACGGGACAGGGAACACCGGGGAGCTGTTTTTT.

J is TRBJ2-5 and V is TRBV10-3; 7 nucleotides align to TRBD1. Germline CDR1 is ENHRY and CDR2 is SYGVKD. The CDR3 is 13 amino acids. The V segment lost 5 bases and the J segment 1 base; nucleotides outside the gene matches: 1. The CDR3 nucleotides read TGTGCCATCAGTTGGGACAGCCAAGAGACCCAGTACTTC. This gives the protein CAISWDSQETQYF.

The chain combines TRBV7-6 with TRBJ2-2; possibly TRBD1 for D (6 bases). Germline assignment: CDR1 SGHVS and CDR2 FNYEAQ. CDR3 size: 14 residues. Trimming pared 5 bases from V and 4 bases from J, leaving 11 bases between. CDR3 bases: TGTGCCAGCAGCCTGCAGGGGAGCACCGGGGAGCTGTTTTTT. Its protein product is CASSLQGSTGELFF.

V is TRBV29-1 and J is TRBJ2-5; D might be TRBD1 (6 bases). The CDR3 runs 14 residues. CDR1 SQVTM and CDR2 ANQGSEA come from the germline V gene. Trimming stripped 1 base from V and 3 bases from J, with 12 bases between. As DNA, the CDR3 is TGCAGCGTTGAAGCAGGGGTTTGGGAAGAGACCCAGTACTTC. Encoded protein: CSVEAGVWEETQYF.

The chain uses TRBV4-2 and TRBJ1-1; D is unclear. Trimming stripped 0 bases from V and 2 bases from J, with 7 bases between. CDR1 and CDR2 from the germline V gene are LGHNA and YNFKEQ. The CDR3 has 14 residues. Here the CDR3 DNA reads TGTGCCAGCAGCCAAGAAAGACTTAACACTGAAGCTTTCTTT. Translated, it gives CASSQERLNTEAFF.

Details on this clone: Other nucleotide sequences in the sample specify the same CDR3. The chain carries TRBV30 and TRBJ2-7; 9 bases line up with TRBD1. The CDR3 covers 14 residues. With V trimmed by 0 bases and J by 3 bases, 3 bases remained unmatched. Germline CDR1 GTSNPN, CDR2 SVGIG (reference sequence). The CDR3 sequence is CAWSVGTGRYEQYF. The CDR3 nucleotides read TGTGCCTGGAGTGTCGGGACAGGGCGCTACGAGCAGTACTTC.

This clone was seen just once. The chain carries TRBV21-1 and TRBJ1-1; TRBD1 is the table's D call, not checked against the DNA. TRBV21-1 constitutes a pseudogene. The CDR3 spans 15 residues. The CDR3: CASSKERNRATEAFF. The CDR3 DNA follows: TGTGCCAGCAGCAAAGAGCGGAACAGGGCCACTGAAGCTTTCTTT.

This chain joins TRBV18 and TRBJ2-7; 12 positions agree with TRBD2. The germline CDR1 and CDR2 sequences are KGHSH and LQKENI. The CDR3 runs 15 residues. The V and J ends lost 4 bases and 2 bases, in that order; junction bases with no gene match: 3. CDR3 sequence: CASSLASGGAYEQYF. CDR3 sequence (DNA): TGTGCCAGCTCACTAGCTAGCGGGGGGGCCTACGAGCAGTACTTC.

The sample holds a few counts of this clone. V usage is TRBV7-9 and J usage is TRBJ1-4; D gene unclear. CDR1 is SEHNR and CDR2 is FQNEAQ in the germline V gene (reference sequence). Trimming stripped 6 bases from V and 0 bases from J, with 14 bases between. This CDR3 is built from 16 residues. CDR3 residues: CASSPSLGTTNEKLFF. The DNA of the CDR3 is TGTGCCAGCAGTCCATCCCTCGGGACAACTAATGAAAAACTGTTTTTT.

J is TRBJ2-4 and V is TRBV7-3, with 8 bases matching TRBD2. Germline loops: CDR1 SGHTA, CDR2 FQGTGA. V lost 3 bases, J lost 2 bases, and 12 bases stayed unmatched. CDR3 length: 18 residues. In DNA, the CDR3 is TGTGCCAGCAGCTTCCCCAGCGGGAGTGGTAAGTCCAAAAACATTCAGTACTTC. Translated: CASSFPSGSGKSKNIQYF. The variable domain in full, with the rest retrieved from reference TRBV7-3 and TRBJ2-4, is GAGVSQTPSNKVTEKGKYVELRCDPISGHTALYWYRQSLGQGPEFLIYFQGTGAADDSGLPNDRFFAVRPEGSVSTLKIQRTERGDSAVYLCASSFPSGSGKSKNIQYFGAGTRLSVL.

This chain connects TRBV10-3 to TRBJ1-2, with a tentative D call TRBD1 (5 bases). Trimming pared 10 bases from V and 6 bases from J, leaving 18 bases between. CDR1 is ENHRY, CDR2 SYGVKD, per germline. This CDR3 has 13 amino acids. Here the CDR3 reads CASGGTYLNGYTF. CDR3 in DNA: TGTGCCAGCGGTGGGACCTACCTAAATGGCTACACCTTC.

J is TRBJ1-5 and V is TRBV4-2; no definite D call. Looked up from germline, CDR1 is LGHNA and CDR2 is YNFKEQ. The CDR3 has 17 residues. The V end lost 0 bases, the J end lost 11 bases, and 23 bases lay between the germline ends. The CDR3 region is CASSQDWWQWEGVAQHF. CDR3 in DNA: TGTGCCAGCAGCCAAGATTGGTGGCAGTGGGAGGGTGTGGCCCAGCATTTT.

CDR3 sequence: CASSILRLRTGSRYQETQYF. In nucleotides, the CDR3 is TGTGCCAGCAGCATATTGCGCTTGAGGACAGGGAGTAGGTATCAAGAGACCCAGTACTTC. V is TRBV7-8 and J is TRBJ2-5; TRBD1 agrees at 8 bases. The germline V gene has CDR1 SGHVS and CDR2 FQNEAQ. V trimming: 5 bases; J trimming: 2 bases; junction bases outside the gene matches: 22. The length of the CDR3 is 20 residues.

The chain joins TRBV29-1 to TRBJ1-4, with D possibly TRBD1 on 5 matching bases. Trimming shortened V by 6 bases and J by 5 bases, and 19 bases separated the two germline ends. The CDR3 sequence is 15 residues long. CDR1 is SQVTM, CDR2 ANQGSEA, per germline. This chain's CDR3 is CSVAKTGDLNEKLFF. CDR3 DNA: TGCAGCGTGGCTAAAACAGGAGACCTCAATGAAAAACTGTTTTTT.